The clone carrying this TCR beta chain was detected ten times or more. No antigen is known for it. The data were taken from a study of glioma-infiltrating T cells. Study-wide points: Shared blood CDR3 signature motifs marked patients with low tissue-blood divergence.

Using RNA template, CDR3s of TCR alpha and beta were amplified with iRepertoire arm-PCR. TCRdb re-called the multiplex PCR reads with MiXCR, one entry per CDR3 protein. The data show 300,000 to 400,000 distinct CDR3 sequences, more than 35% seen once. V was shortened by 3 bases and J by 7 bases, with 12 bases between the two germline ends. CDR3 length: 12 amino acids. Germline V CDR1 and CDR2: DFQATT, SNEGSKA (reference sequence). The origin of this receptor is a human donor with low-grade glioma or glioblastoma, undergoing nonglioma brain surgery, or in good health (not recorded which). The specimen was glioma tissue, nonneoplastic brain tissue, or PBMCs (not recorded which). The V gene is TRBV20-1, the J gene TRBJ1-2; no clear D. CDR3 in DNA: TGCAGTGCTAGTAGGGAAGTAGGTGGCTACACCTTC. Protein: CSASREVGGYTF.